This T cell receptor (beta chain) was sequenced for a study of T-cell memory formation after mild COVID-19. Study-level background: TCR clusters were largely donor specific.

The CDR3 is 13 residues long. J was trimmed by 4 bases and V by 8 bases; bases with no gene match: 5. Germline V gene lookup returns CDR1 SGHTA and CDR2 FQGTGA. This clonotype was recorded many times. Its antigen remains unknown. TCRdb processed the 5' RACE reads anew with MiXCR; each CDR3 protein has one entry. The table lists 400,000 to 500,000 distinct CDR3 sequences, about a sixth of them singletons. Study-wide findings and caveats: Clones that got smaller from day 15 to 85 had even CD4/CD8, while clones growing later tipped toward CD4+. Researchers found some responding clones in pre-infection memory, a sign that cross-reactive memory joined. Clones that contracted clustered mainly in CM and EM if CD4+ and in EMRA if CD8+.

The chain employs TRBV7-3 and TRBJ2-7; 10 bases fit TRBD1. The sequence was obtained from a man between 18 and 35 years old who had mild COVID-19 (a few samples of this study predate the infection). Cell type and time point are not known. The sample comprised PBMCs or a T cell subset sorted from them (not recorded which). The CDR3 reads CASSGTGEYEQYF. CDR3 DNA sequence: TGTGCCAGCTCCGGGACAGGGGAGTACGAGCAGTACTTC.